Listed below are T cell receptor beta chains from one sample, sequenced in a study of stem cell transplantation in POMP-related autoinflammatory disease. Using immunoSEQ multiplex PCR, the repertoire was profiled, and TCRdb retains in-frame clones only, with some absent. The repertoire holds over a thousand clones, with 70% to 85% as singletons. Sequences were obtained from CD8+ T cells from PBMCs. These TCRs come from a human donor in good health. CDR3s include the opening cysteine and the closing phenylalanine or tryptophan. The D gene is left open where the match is weak. Clone size appears in some rows only: once, few, many, or a class for an expanded clone.

CDR3 length: 16; D gene: TRBD2; clone size: -; J gene: TRBJ2-7; V gene: TRBV2; CDR3 DNA: TGTGCCAGCAGAGTCGGGACTAGCGGGTTGGTAGACGAGCAGTACTTC; CDR3 protein: CASRVGTSGLVDEQYF
CDR3 length: 15; D gene: -; clone size: few; J gene: TRBJ1-2; V gene: TRBV5-4; CDR3 DNA: TGTGCCAGCAGCTTTCAGGGACTCCCCGGGGATGGCTACACCTTC; CDR3 protein: CASSFQGLPGDGYTF
CDR3 length: 17; D gene: TRBD2; clone size: -; J gene: TRBJ2-7; V gene: TRBV11-2; CDR3 DNA: TGTGCCAGCAGCTTTATCTCTGAGGGACTAGCGGGGGAGGAGCAGTACTTC; CDR3 protein: CASSFISEGLAGEEQYF
CDR3 length: 16; D gene: -; clone size: few; J gene: TRBJ1-1; V gene: TRBV7-6; CDR3 DNA: TGTGCCAGCAGCTTAGAGTCCTTGGCTTTGAGTACTGAAGCTTTCTTT; CDR3 protein: CASSLESLALSTEAFF
CDR3 length: 16; D gene: TRBD1; clone size: -; J gene: TRBJ1-1; V gene: TRBV6-1; CDR3 DNA: TGTGCCAGCAGTGAATCCTCCGGGACAGGGACCACTGAAGCTTTCTTT; CDR3 protein: CASSESSGTGTTEAFF
CDR3 length: 16; D gene: TRBD1; clone size: once; J gene: TRBJ2-2; V gene: TRBV7-9; CDR3 DNA: TGTGCCAGCAGCGCGTTCACAGGGGGCCTCACCGGGGAGCTGTTTTTT; CDR3 protein: CASSAFTGGLTGELFF
CDR3 length: 16; D gene: -; clone size: -; J gene: TRBJ2-1; V gene: TRBV19; CDR3 DNA: TGTGCCAGTAGACCTGGCTTTTCTCTCTCCTACAATGAGCAGTTCTTC; CDR3 protein: CASRPGFSLSYNEQFF
CDR3 length: 15; D gene: -; clone size: -; J gene: TRBJ2-4; V gene: TRBV5-4; CDR3 DNA: TGTGCCAGCAGCATGGGAGAAGAGAGCAAAAACATTCAGTACTTC; CDR3 protein: CASSMGEESKNIQYF
CDR3 length: 16; D gene: -; clone size: -; J gene: TRBJ1-2; V gene: TRBV6-4; CDR3 DNA: TGTGCCAGCAGCCCTTATCCTCAGGGGCGGGTCTATGGCTACACCTTC; CDR3 protein: CASSPYPQGRVYGYTF
CDR3 length: 14; D gene: -; clone size: -; J gene: TRBJ2-3; V gene: TRBV7-9; CDR3 DNA: TGTGCCAGCAGCTTGATTCCCCCCGCAGATACGCAGTATTTT; CDR3 protein: CASSLIPPADTQYF
CDR3 length: 12; D gene: -; clone size: -; J gene: TRBJ2-5; V gene: TRBV5-4; CDR3 DNA: TGTGCCAGCAGCTGGACCCAAGAGACCCAGTACTTC; CDR3 protein: CASSWTQETQYF
CDR3 length: 13; D gene: -; clone size: -; J gene: TRBJ2-7; V gene: TRBV6-1; CDR3 DNA: TGTGCCAGCACTCCAGGGGAGCCCTACGAGCAGTACTTC; CDR3 protein: CASTPGEPYEQYF